This T cell receptor beta chain was retrieved from a study of T cells in Graves' hyperthyroidism and ophthalmopathy. It was RNA transcripts that yielded the amplified TCR beta CDR3 regions. The HTBI primer set served for first-round RT-PCR of the TCR CDR3. TCRdb itself ran the multiplex PCR reads through MiXCR, one entry per CDR3 protein. This repertoire shows about 360,000 distinct CDR3 sequences, around 25% found once; its top ten account for around 67%. From germline, CDR1 is SEHNR and CDR2 FQNEAQ (reference sequence). This CDR3 spans 15 amino acids. J lost 10 bases, V lost 5 bases, and 9 bases had no gene match.

The sample comprised blood. The clonotype comes from a man between 50 and 59 years old with Graves' hyperthyroidism. This chain joins TRBV7-9 and TRBJ2-3; TRBD2 matches at 13 bases. The CDR3 protein is CASSVSGTSGKAQYF. DNA of the CDR3: TGTGCCAGCAGCGTATCCGGGACTAGCGGGAAAGCGCAGTATTTT.